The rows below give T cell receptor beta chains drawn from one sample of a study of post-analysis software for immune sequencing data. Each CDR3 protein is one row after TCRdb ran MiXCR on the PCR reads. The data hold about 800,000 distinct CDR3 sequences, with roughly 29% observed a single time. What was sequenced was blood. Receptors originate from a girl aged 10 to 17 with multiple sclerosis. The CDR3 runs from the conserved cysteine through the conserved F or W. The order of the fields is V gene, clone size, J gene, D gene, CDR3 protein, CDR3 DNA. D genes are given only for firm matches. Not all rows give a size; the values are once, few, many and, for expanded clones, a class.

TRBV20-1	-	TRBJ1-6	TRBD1	CSANNRGPVNSPLHF	TGCAGTGCCAACAACAGGGGGCCCGTCAATTCACCCCTCCACTTT
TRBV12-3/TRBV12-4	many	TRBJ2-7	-	CASTPSSSKQYF	TGTGCCAGCACCCCCTCGTCGTCCAAGCAGTACTTC
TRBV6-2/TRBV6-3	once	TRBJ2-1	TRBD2	CASSRPGLAGGPYNEQFF	TGTGCCAGCAGTCGACCGGGACTAGCGGGAGGGCCGTATAATGAGCAGTTCTTC
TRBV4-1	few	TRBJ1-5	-	CASSQEINSNQPQHF	TGCGCCAGCAGCCAAGAAATTAATAGCAATCAGCCCCAGCATTTT
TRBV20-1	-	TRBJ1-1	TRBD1	CSAYPVTGGPNTEAFF	TGCAGTGCTTATCCGGTGACAGGGGGCCCGAACACTGAAGCTTTCTTT
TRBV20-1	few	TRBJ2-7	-	CSTRRSRYYEQYF	TGCAGTACTAGACGGAGTAGATATTACGAGCAGTACTTC
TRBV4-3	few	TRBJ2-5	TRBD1	CASSQGTGRETQYF	TGCGCCAGCAGCCAAGGGACAGGGCGAGAGACCCAGTACTTC
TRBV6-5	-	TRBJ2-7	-	CVSSYGAGVDEQYF	TGTGTCAGCAGTTACGGGGCAGGGGTCGACGAGCAGTACTTC
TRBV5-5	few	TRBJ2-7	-	CASSFGGLSYEQYF	TGTGCCAGCAGCTTTGGCGGTCTCTCCTACGAGCAGTACTTC
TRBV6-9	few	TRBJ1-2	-	CAGIPIGTLTRGYTF	TGTGCCGGCATTCCGATCGGCACTCTTACTAGGGGCTACACCTTC
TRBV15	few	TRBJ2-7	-	CATSRDLSGINEQYF	TGTGCCACCAGCAGAGATCTATCAGGGATAAACGAGCAGTACTTC
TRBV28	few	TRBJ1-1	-	CASRFRPTGSTEAFF	TGTGCCAGCCGATTCCGACCTACAGGGAGCACTGAAGCTTTCTTT
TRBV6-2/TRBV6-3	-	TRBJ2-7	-	CASSYSGLGLGYEQYF	TGTGCCAGCAGTTACTCTGGCTTGGGCCTTGGCTACGAGCAGTACTTC
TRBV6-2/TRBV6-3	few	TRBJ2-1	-	CASSYVKLNEQFF	TGTGCCAGCAGTTACGTGAAACTAAATGAGCAGTTCTTC
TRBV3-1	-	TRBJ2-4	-	CASSQLRDSKKNIQYF	TGTGCCAGCAGCCAACTCCGAGACAGCAAAAAAAACATTCAGTACTTC
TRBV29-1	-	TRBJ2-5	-	CSVRLAETQYF	TGCAGCGTTCGGCTAGCAGAGACCCAGTACTTC
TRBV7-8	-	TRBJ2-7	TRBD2	CASSYRLAVSYEQYF	TGTGCCAGCAGCTATAGACTAGCGGTATCCTACGAGCAGTACTTC
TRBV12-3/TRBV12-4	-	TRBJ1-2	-	CASSRQTDYGYTF	TGTGCCAGCAGTCGACAGACAGATTATGGCTACACCTTC
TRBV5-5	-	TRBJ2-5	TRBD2	CASSSGTSGRYEQYF	TGTGCCAGCAGCTCGGGGACTAGCGGGAGGTATGAGCAGTACTTC
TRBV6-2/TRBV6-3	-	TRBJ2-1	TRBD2	CASSSAILAGGRDEQFF	TGTGCCAGCAGTTCGGCCATCCTAGCGGGCGGAAGGGATGAGCAGTTCTTC
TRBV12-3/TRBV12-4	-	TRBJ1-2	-	CASSTRVNYGYTF	TGTGCCAGCAGCACAAGGGTTAACTATGGCTACACCTTC
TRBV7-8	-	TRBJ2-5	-	CASSTSGGGTQYF	TGTGCCAGCAGCACCTCAGGGGGGGGGACCCAGTACTTC
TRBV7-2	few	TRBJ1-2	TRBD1	CASSFDVTGVYGYTF	TGTGCCAGCAGTTTTGATGTGACAGGGGTCTATGGCTACACCTTC
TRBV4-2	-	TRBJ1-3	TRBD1	CASSRKQETGHKSSGNTIYF	TGTGCCAGCAGCCGCAAACAAGAGACAGGGCACAAAAGCTCTGGAAACACCATATATTTT
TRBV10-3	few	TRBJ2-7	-	CAISFGRTGDEQYF	TGTGCCATCAGTTTCGGACGGACGGGGGACGAGCAGTACTTC
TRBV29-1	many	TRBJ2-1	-	CSVVKDSNNEQFF	TGCAGCGTTGTAAAGGACAGTAACAATGAGCAGTTCTTC
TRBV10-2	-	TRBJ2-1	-	CASSESLGSHEQFF	TGCGCCAGCAGTGAGTCGCTTGGCTCGCATGAGCAGTTCTTC
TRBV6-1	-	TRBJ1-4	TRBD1	CAGGTDGWNEKLFF	TGTGCCGGTGGGACAGATGGTTGGAATGAAAAACTGTTTTTT
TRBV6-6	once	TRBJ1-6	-	CASSSTENSPLHF	TGTGCCAGCAGTTCGACAGAGAATTCACCCCTCCACTTT